One sample yielded the 22 T cell receptor beta chains listed below, sequenced in a study of early T cells in non-severe SARS-CoV-2 infection (dated by TCRdb to 2020 to 2023). Library preparation used 5' RACE. TCRdb names NextSeq 500 as the instrument used. Clones were called with MiXCR by TCRdb after fastp trimmed the public reads at Q25, and only in-frame beta chains were retained. Rows with one shared CDR3 protein collapse into an entry with the most common genes and DNA. For this sample the table gives about 60,000 distinct CDR3 sequences, of which just under 15% were detected only once. The biggest ten clones account for more than 8.5% of the sample. Sample: whole blood, taken at baseline. Receptor source: an adult who was a healthcare worker with PCR-confirmed SARS-CoV-2 infection or an uninfected control (not recorded which).

This clonotype was recorded once. This chain uses TRBV6-5 with TRBJ2-3; tentatively, D is TRBD1 or TRBD2 (6 bases each). There are 14 residues in the CDR3. V was pared by 7 bases and J by 2 bases, with 13 bases between. Germline CDR1 and CDR2: MNHEY and SVGAGI. The CDR3 sequence: CASKWGAITDTQYF. CDR3 DNA: TGTGCCAGCAAGTGGGGGGCGATCACAGATACGCAGTATTTT.

This clonotype has just a few counts. This chain links TRBV18 with TRBJ1-5, with D unresolved. V lost 3 bases and J lost 2, with 17 bases in between. The CDR3 extends over 17 amino acids. CDR1 and CDR2 (germline): KGHSH, LQKENI. The chain's CDR3 is CASSPRPYGEGNQPQHF. CDR3 coding DNA: TGTGCCAGCTCACCGCGGCCTTATGGGGAGGGCAATCAGCCCCAGCATTTT. The full variable domain, in which reference TRBV18 and TRBJ1-5 provide the parts outside the CDR3, is NAGVMQNPRHLVRRRGQEARLRCSPMKGHSHVYWYRQLPEEGLKFMVYLQKENIIDESGMPKERFSAEFPKEGPSILRIQQVVRGDSAAYFCASSPRPYGEGNQPQHFGDGTRLSIL.

The chain joins TRBV28 to TRBJ2-3; D is perhaps TRBD1 or TRBD2 (5 bases each). The CDR3 is 15 amino acids. Germline-derived CDR1 and CDR2 are MDHEN and SYDVKM. Trimming took 3 bases from V and 1 from J, leaving 11 bases between them. The DNA of the CDR3 is TGTGCCAGCAGTTTCGATCAGGGAGGCACAGATACGCAGTATTTT. This gives the protein CASSFDQGGTDTQYF.

V gene TRBV5-1 combines with J gene TRBJ1-4, with D unresolved. Germline CDR1 SGHRS, CDR2 YFSETQ. The CDR3 contains 17 residues. V was shortened by 1 base and J by 4 bases, with 17 bases between the two germline ends. CDR3 nucleotide sequence: TGCGCCAGCAGCTTGAACGGTCCCCAACTAAATAATGAAAAACTGTTTTTT. This encodes CASSLNGPQLNNEKLFF.

This clonotype has just a few counts. This chain uses TRBV6-5 with TRBJ2-1, with D uncertain. The CDR3 has 16 residues. Looked up from germline, CDR1 is MNHEY and CDR2 is SVGAGI. Between the trimmed V and J ends, which lost 0 bases and 0 bases, there was a span of 9 bases. CDR3 sequence: CASSYSLAGSYNEQFF. Written as DNA, the CDR3 is TGTGCCAGCAGTTACTCGTTAGCTGGCTCCTACAATGAGCAGTTCTTC.

The chain employs TRBV19 and TRBJ2-2, with D perhaps TRBD2 (6 bases). CDR3 size: 15 residues. CDR1 is LNHDA and CDR2 is SQIVND in the germline V gene (reference sequence). CDR3 in DNA: TGTGCGCTCTCTGGGGGGAGAGGGAACACCGGGGAGCTGTTTTTT. Encoded protein: CALSGGRGNTGELFF.

The J gene is TRBJ2-1, the V gene TRBV20-1; no definite D call. The V gene lost 0 bases and the J gene lost 2 bases, with 2 bases spanning the gap. CDR1 DFQATT and CDR2 SNEGSKA come from the germline V gene (reference sequence). This CDR3 is built from 12 residues. CDR3: CSARDAYNEQFF. The CDR3 DNA reads as TGCAGTGCTAGAGATGCCTACAATGAGCAGTTCTTC.

The table lists this clonotype with a few counts. The rearrangement uses TRBV12-3 or TRBV12-4 and TRBJ1-6; the D is unclear. Trimming cost V 5 bases and J 6 bases, with 8 bases left between them. This CDR3 region has 13 residues. The CDR3 region is CASSDRGNSPLHF. The DNA for the CDR3 is TGTGCCAGCAGTGATCGTGGTAATTCACCCCTCCACTTT.

This clonotype has a handful of counts. Written as DNA, the CDR3 is TGTGCCAGCAGTGACCCCCACTACGAGCAGTACTTC. Translation: CASSDPHYEQYF. The chain links TRBV25-1 to TRBJ2-7; D ambiguous. Germline V gene data show CDR1 as MGHDK and CDR2 as SYGVNS. Trimming cost V 3 bases and J 3 bases, with 6 bases left between them. This CDR3 spans 12 amino acids.

This chain joins TRBV20-1 and TRBJ1-2; D is possibly TRBD1 (6 bases). The germline CDR1 and CDR2 sequences are DFQATT and SNEGSKA (reference sequence). V gave up 4 bases and J gave up 2 bases, with 8 bases separating them. The CDR3 totals 12 residues. The CDR3 spells CSAIGTNYGYTF. The CDR3 region has the DNA TGCAGTGCTATCGGGACAAACTATGGCTACACCTTC.

This clonotype was found a few times. The rearrangement uses TRBV28 and TRBJ2-7; 11 nucleotides match TRBD2. CDR1 MDHEN and CDR2 SYDVKM come from the germline V gene. The CDR3 runs to 14 residues. Trimming took 4 bases from V and 3 from J; bases not matched to a gene: 2. The CDR3 nucleotides are TGTGCCAGCAGTTCTACTAGCGGGAGCTACGAGCAGTACTTC. Its protein product is CASSSTSGSYEQYF.

This clonotype was seen a few times. The chain couples TRBV20-1 to TRBJ1-5, with D uncertain. CDR3 length equals 14 residues. CDR1 is DFQATT and CDR2 is SNEGSKA in the germline V gene (reference sequence). V lost 3 bases and J 3 bases, leaving 12 bases between the germline ends. Here the CDR3 DNA reads TGCAGTGCTAGTACGGGTCCCCCCAATCAGCCCCAGCATTTT. It yields the protein CSASTGPPNQPQHF.

This clonotype was counted between two and nine times. This chain joins TRBV3-1 and TRBJ1-5; TRBD1 matches at 7 bases. V trimming: 4 bases; J trimming: 2 bases; junction bases outside the gene matches: 2. The CDR3 sequence is 14 residues long. Germline V gene sequence: CDR1 LGHDT, CDR2 YNNKEL (reference sequence). CDR3 residues: CASSRTGGNQPQHF. The CDR3, as DNA: TGTGCCAGCAGCCGGACAGGCGGCAATCAGCCCCAGCATTTT.

This chain uses TRBV12-2 with TRBJ1-5. TRBV12-2 is labeled a pseudogene. The CDR3 runs 14 residues. CDR3 bases: TGTGCAAGTCGCTTAGGTAATGTTATACAGCCCCAGCATTTT. Residues: CASRLGNVIQPQHF.

The gene calls are TRBV11-2 and TRBJ2-1, with D maybe TRBD2 (6 bases). V was clipped by 4 bases and J by 3 bases, with 22 bases between them. The CDR3 consists of 18 residues. Germline assignment: CDR1 SGHAT and CDR2 FQNNGV. The CDR3 nucleotides are TGTGCCAGCAGCTCCCCGTACAGGCCTAGCGAGTTCTACAATGAGCAGTTCTTC. This gives the protein CASSSPYRPSEFYNEQFF.

This clonotype was detected a few times. V usage is TRBV10-3 and J usage is TRBJ2-7, with D unclear. CDR3 size: 13 residues. V lost 10 bases and J 2 bases, leaving 15 bases between the germline ends. The germline V gene has CDR1 ENHRY and CDR2 SYGVKD. The CDR3 DNA sequence: TGTGCCACCGGTCAAGGCGGAGCCTACGAGCAGTACTTC. It encodes CATGQGGAYEQYF.

This clonotype was picked up many times. The chain couples TRBV6-1 to TRBJ1-1, with 7 bases identical to TRBD1. Germline-derived CDR1 and CDR2 are MNHNS and SASEGT. With V trimmed by 10 bases and J by 0 bases, 8 bases remained unmatched. The CDR3 consists of 14 residues. The CDR3 region is CATQGQIMNTEAFF. CDR3 DNA sequence: TGTGCCACGCAGGGACAGATTATGAACACTGAAGCTTTCTTT.

This clonotype was observed a handful of times. This chain connects TRBV25-1 to TRBJ2-1; no reliable D call. Germline-derived CDR1 and CDR2 are MGHDK and SYGVNS. V lost 1 base and J lost 8, with 9 bases in between. This CDR3 contains 13 residues. The CDR3 is CASSESYGYEQFF. CDR3 in DNA: TGTGCCAGCAGTGAATCTTACGGGTATGAGCAGTTCTTC.

This clonotype showed up just a few times. This rearrangement joins TRBV7-9 to TRBJ2-3, with TRBD2 identical over 16 bases. Germline V gene sequence: CDR1 SEHNR, CDR2 FQNEAQ (reference sequence). The CDR3 consists of 17 residues. V lost 5 bases to trimming and J lost 5 bases; unmatched junction nucleotides: 7. The CDR3 is CASSGTSGGASGDTQYF. The CDR3 nucleotides are TGTGCCAGCAGCGGGACTAGCGGGGGGGCCTCGGGAGATACGCAGTATTTT.

The V gene is TRBV18, the J gene TRBJ1-4, with TRBD1 as a possible D gene (5 bases). The germline V and J ends were trimmed by 8 bases and 5 bases, with 12 bases remaining between them. Germline V lookup: CDR1 KGHSH, CDR2 LQKENI. The CDR3 contains 13 residues. Here the CDR3 DNA reads TGTGCCAGCGAGAGGGGAGTGAATGAAAAACTGTTTTTT. Translated: CASERGVNEKLFF.

This clonotype turned up a few times. The genes are TRBV7-9 and TRBJ2-7; tentative D call: TRBD1 (6 bases). The CDR3 is 13 amino acids. CDR1 and CDR2 (germline): SEHNR, FQNEAQ (reference sequence). Trimming shortened V by 8 bases and J by 0 bases, and 11 bases separated the two germline ends. The CDR3 loop reads CASCRGPSYEQYF. In DNA, the CDR3 is TGTGCCAGCTGCAGGGGACCCTCCTACGAGCAGTACTTC.

The table lists this clonotype with a few counts. The rearrangement links TRBV4-1 to TRBJ2-3; 13 bases are a match to TRBD2. V shed 1 base, J shed 5 bases, and the junction held 6 bases outside the gene matches. This CDR3 region has 17 residues. Germline CDR1 reads MGHRA; CDR2 reads YSYEKL. The CDR3 loop is CASSQGPGLAGIDTQYF. Here the CDR3 DNA reads TGCGCCAGCAGCCAAGGGCCGGGACTAGCGGGGATAGATACGCAGTATTTT.